The present entry profiles one TCR beta chain with its context. Original handling: Cell counts per sample came from amplifying reference gene primers. TCRdb's table, derived via immunoSEQ multiplex PCR, lists solely in-frame clones and lacks some. V, J and clone size derive from that table, while D and trimming were established from the DNA sequence. The sample lists roughly 53,000 clones, 77% occurring once. This record belongs to a study of blood T cell repertoires in COVID-19. On the study more broadly: Acute and convalescent COVID-19 samples came from the United States, Italy and Spain. From T cells, B-cell-depleted T cells, or PBMCs came the material, which was cDNA or gDNA.

The CDR3 is 15 residues long. Trimming cost V 2 bases and J 4 bases; bases outside gene matches: 5. CDR1 is SGHAT, CDR2 FQNNGV, per germline. This sequence joins TRBV11-2 and TRBJ2-7; 10 positions match TRBD2. The TCR comes from a man aged 70-80 years with active or convalescent COVID-19. The sequencing input was peripheral blood. CDR3 sequence reads: CASSLRWTSGYEQYF. The CDR3 DNA is TGTGCCAGCAGCTTACGGTGGACTAGCGGTTACGAGCAGTACTTC.